This T cell receptor (beta chain) comes out of a study of blood T cell repertoires in COVID-19. Study overall: Samples taken during acute and convalescent COVID-19 were collected in the United States, Italy and Spain. From T cells, B-cell-depleted T cells, or PBMCs came the material, which was cDNA or gDNA.

In the authors' workflow: The assay estimated nucleated cells by amplifying reference gene primers. TCRdb's copy holds only in-frame clones and misses some; the assay was immunoSEQ multiplex PCR. From that table come the V and J calls and clone size; the DNA was used to work out D and trimming. The sample consists of roughly 60,000 clones, approximately 90% of them appearing once. Germline V gives CDR1 WSHSY, CDR2 SAAADI. This CDR3 has 16 residues. Trimming took 2 bases from V and 3 from J, leaving 17 bases between them. The source material was peripheral blood. V gene TRBV10-2 combines with J gene TRBJ2-7, with D perhaps TRBD1 (7 bases). This receptor was obtained from a woman aged 80 or over with active COVID-19. The CDR3 DNA is TGCGCCAGCAGTGAGCGTGGGGGGACAGAGGTCTACGAGCAGTACTTC. This translates into CASSERGGTEVYEQYF.